The 29 T cell receptor beta chains listed next were all sequenced from one sample in a study of cytomegalovirus exposure and HLA in healthy donors (dated by TCRdb to 2015 to 2018). The library was made by the immunoSEQ multiplex PCR assay. TCRdb took over this immuneACCESS table, retaining in-frame rearrangements with V and J assigned. Such tables are incomplete; in checked studies, under half of the missing clones stem from an unresolved V gene, and the remainder is unexplained. Within this sample are around 120,000 clones, with around 87% of them counted one time only. The top ten constitute just under 6.5% of the sample. Sequencing was done on a sample of PBMCs. These receptors were taken from a woman younger than 30 in good health and CMV-seropositive.

In nucleotides, the CDR3 is TGTGCCAGTAGTATAGATCCACAGAGCTATGGCTACACCTTC. Protein sequence: CASSIDPQSYGYTF. The chain links TRBV19 to TRBJ1-2; the D is unclear. The germline V gene encodes CDR1 LNHDA and CDR2 SQIVND (reference sequence). Trimming took 0 bases from V and 4 from J, leaving 9 bases between them. The CDR3 is 14 amino acids.

CDR3 region: CASTLLPDRAGWPQHF. CDR3 DNA sequence: TGTGCCAGCACCCTACTCCCCGACAGGGCGGGTTGGCCCCAGCATTTT. The chain links TRBV25-1 to TRBJ1-5; 7 bases line up with TRBD1. J was trimmed by 9 bases and V by 7 bases; bases with no gene match: 18. CDR3 length: 16 amino acids. Germline CDR1 is MGHDK and CDR2 is SYGVNS.

This clone was recorded only once. The CDR3 loop is CASSLLGLQYNSPLHF. CDR3 nucleotides: TGCGCCAGCAGCTTACTGGGACTCCAGTATAATTCACCCCTCCACTTT. The rearrangement joins TRBV5-1 to TRBJ1-6; weak D call: TRBD1 (5 bases). V lost 2 bases and J 4 bases, leaving 13 bases between the germline ends. The CDR3 runs 16 residues. Germline V gene lookup returns CDR1 SGHRS and CDR2 YFSETQ.

The chain recombines TRBV11-2 with TRBJ2-7; TRBD2 is a possible D gene (6 bases). The V gene lost 0 bases and the J gene lost 9 bases, with 12 bases spanning the gap. The CDR3 spans 13 residues. CDR1 is SGHAT, CDR2 FQNNGV, per germline. This CDR3 reads CASSLDPTSRQYF. CDR3 coding DNA: TGTGCCAGCAGCTTAGATCCAACTAGCAGGCAGTACTTC.

For the CDR3, the DNA is TGTGCCAGCAGTGACGGGACAGACTATGGCTACACCTTC. It translates to CASSDGTDYGYTF. This chain joins TRBV6-1 and TRBJ1-2, with TRBD1 matching over 7 bases. The germline V gene encodes CDR1 MNHNS and CDR2 SASEGT. The CDR3 runs to 13 residues. The junction had 1 base not matched to a gene; V was cut back by 3 bases and J by 3 bases.

This clone came up a few times. DNA of the CDR3: TGTGCCAGCAGCTTGGGGAGGGGTTCACCCCTCCACTTT. It translates to CASSLGRGSPLHF. The chain carries TRBV5-4 and TRBJ1-6; D is perhaps TRBD1 (5 bases). The CDR3 length is 13 residues. Germline-derived CDR1 and CDR2 are SGHNT and YYREEE (reference sequence). Trimming left V 0 bases short and J 9 bases short, with 7 bases between.

The sample holds one count of this clone. The chain links TRBV4-2 to TRBJ1-1, with D hard to call. V dropped 5 bases and J dropped 0 bases, with 13 bases sitting between them. This CDR3 has 15 amino acids. In germline, CDR1 is LGHNA, CDR2 YNFKEQ. For the CDR3, the DNA is TGTGCCAGCAGCTTGAGACCGACTTTGAACACTGAAGCTTTCTTT. Protein product: CASSLRPTLNTEAFF.

This clone has just one count. The gene calls are TRBV11-2 and TRBJ2-7, with 7 bases aligning to TRBD1. The germline V gene encodes CDR1 SGHAT and CDR2 FQNNGV. CDR3 length: 15 residues. J lost 3 bases, V lost 3 bases, and 8 bases had no gene match. This CDR3 reads CASSFPTGSNYEQYF. The CDR3 region has the DNA TGTGCCAGCAGCTTTCCGACAGGGTCGAACTACGAGCAGTACTTC.

The chain uses TRBV11-3 and TRBJ2-1, with a possible D match to TRBD2 (5 bases). The CDR3 totals 13 residues. With 8 bases removed from V and 7 bases from J, the gap between germline ends came to 15 bases. The V gene's germline CDR1 is SGHNT and CDR2 YENEEA. The CDR3 sequence: CASHEGVSNEQFF. CDR3 nucleotide sequence: TGTGCCAGCCACGAGGGAGTTTCGAATGAGCAGTTCTTC.

This chain connects TRBV27 to TRBJ2-5; 9 bases are a match to TRBD1. The CDR3 consists of 15 residues. Germline V lookup: CDR1 MNHEY, CDR2 SMNVEV (reference sequence). V trimming: 5 bases; J trimming: 5 bases; junction bases outside the gene matches: 9. CDR3 sequence reads: CASSQTGGVEETQYF. The CDR3, as DNA: TGTGCCAGCAGTCAAACAGGGGGCGTAGAGGAGACCCAGTACTTC.

V usage is TRBV28 and J usage is TRBJ2-2; 12 bases fit TRBD2. Germline V gives CDR1 MDHEN, CDR2 SYDVKM. V trimming: 6 bases; J trimming: 1 base; junction bases outside the gene matches: 6. This CDR3 comprises 17 residues. CDR3 sequence: CASRSLAGGKNTGELFF. The CDR3 coding sequence is TGTGCCAGCAGGTCGCTAGCGGGGGGGAAGAACACCGGGGAGCTGTTTTTT.

With respect to this clone: Other DNA sequences in this sample translate to the same CDR3. The rearrangement uses TRBV7-8 and TRBJ2-5, with a weak D call TRBD1 (6 bases). Between the trimmed V and J ends, which lost 5 bases and 4 bases, there was a span of 8 bases. The germline CDR1 and CDR2 sequences are SGHVS and FQNEAQ. The CDR3 is 12 amino acids. The CDR3: CASSPRGETQYF. The DNA of the CDR3 is TGTGCCAGCAGCCCCAGGGGAGAGACCCAGTACTTC.

The CDR3 is CASSTGRFNTEAFF. CDR3 DNA sequence: TGTGCCAGTTCCACCGGGAGGTTCAACACTGAAGCTTTCTTT. This chain joins TRBV19 and TRBJ1-1; D uncertain. Germline values: CDR1 LNHDA, CDR2 SQIVND (reference sequence). Trimming took off 8 bases at V and 2 bases at J, with 15 bases between the two ends. There are 14 residues in the CDR3.

V usage is TRBV5-1 and J usage is TRBJ1-2; 9 bases are a match to TRBD1. The CDR3 totals 15 residues. V dropped 3 bases and J dropped 3; count of bases not matched to a gene: 6. Germline-derived CDR1 and CDR2 are SGHRS and YFSETQ. CDR3 amino acids: CASSWGQGRDYGYTF. DNA of the CDR3: TGCGCCAGCAGCTGGGGACAGGGAAGGGACTATGGCTACACCTTC.

The gene calls are TRBV25-1 and TRBJ2-1, with 7 bases lining up with TRBD1. This CDR3 contains 15 residues. Germline CDR1 is MGHDK and CDR2 is SYGVNS. Unmatched junction bases numbered 14, after V lost 3 bases and J lost 12 bases. The CDR3 DNA sequence: TGTGCCAGCAGTGACCCGGGACAGTATTTCTTTGGGCAGTTCTTC. Protein product: CASSDPGQYFFGQFF.

The chain recombines TRBV7-2 with TRBJ2-7, with TRBD1 matching 7 bases. V was clipped by 4 bases and J by 6 bases; unmatched bases: 3. This CDR3 contains 12 residues. Germline CDR1 and CDR2: SGHTA and FQGNSA. The CDR3 sequence is CASSSTGVEQYF. As DNA, the CDR3 is TGTGCCAGCAGCTCTACAGGGGTCGAGCAGTACTTC.

This chain connects TRBV11-1 to TRBJ1-2, with unresolved D. Germline CDR1 is SGHAT and CDR2 is FQDESV (reference sequence). This CDR3 contains 13 residues. V was cut by 0 bases and J by 6 bases, with 8 bases left in between. The CDR3 DNA sequence: TGTGCCAGCAGCTTAGCGGAGGGTAATGGCTACACCTTC. Amino acid sequence: CASSLAEGNGYTF.

This sequence joins TRBV5-1 and TRBJ2-7; D might be TRBD1 (5 bases). The CDR3 has 13 residues. CDR1 SGHRS and CDR2 YFSETQ come from the germline V gene. V was cut by 0 bases and J by 2 bases, with 6 bases left in between. The CDR3 nucleotides read TGCGCCAGCAGCTTGGCCAGGGCCTACGAGCAGTACTTC. Translation: CASSLARAYEQYF.

The chain combines TRBV18 with TRBJ2-1; 9 nucleotides match TRBD2. Trimming took 3 bases from V and 6 from J; bases not matched to a gene: 9. The CDR3 is 16 residues long. Per germline, CDR1 KGHSH and CDR2 LQKENI. The CDR3 loop is CASSPTVAGVSNEQFF. Written as DNA, the CDR3 is TGTGCCAGCTCACCGACTGTAGCGGGAGTTTCCAATGAGCAGTTCTTC.

The V call is TRBV2, the J call TRBJ1-2; the D gene is possibly TRBD1 (5 bases). The V gene's germline CDR1 is SNHLY and CDR2 FYNNEI. The CDR3 sequence is 15 residues long. The V gene lost 2 bases and the J gene lost 5 bases, with 15 bases spanning the gap. CDR3 coding DNA: TGTGCCAGCAGTGAACTCCCAGGAAGGGGATATGGCTACACCTTC. Amino acids: CASSELPGRGYGYTF.

Comment on this clone: At one end, the junction sequence differs from germline, possibly due to a read error. The V gene is TRBV7-6, the J gene TRBJ2-5, with 7 positions matching TRBD1. The CDR3 covers 13 residues. Germline loops: CDR1 SGHVS, CDR2 FNYEAQ. Here the CDR3 DNA reads TGTGCCAGCAGTTTAGAGACTGCGACAGGGCTTTACTTC. Its protein is CASSLETATGLYF.

The rearrangement links TRBV7-6 to TRBJ2-5; TRBD1 might be the D (6 bases). The CDR3 loop spans 13 amino acids. Germline loops: CDR1 SGHVS, CDR2 FNYEAQ. Trimming removed 1 base at V and 6 bases at J, with 9 bases between. The CDR3 here is CASSLEQGKTQYF. The CDR3 bases are TGTGCCAGCAGCTTAGAGCAGGGGAAGACCCAGTACTTC.

The chain carries TRBV7-2 and TRBJ2-3, with TRBD2 as a possible D gene (6 bases). This CDR3 has 14 amino acids. Trimming shortened V by 3 bases and J by 0 bases, and 7 bases separated the two germline ends. Germline CDR1 reads SGHTA; CDR2 reads FQGNSA. In DNA, the CDR3 is TGTGCCAGCAGCTTGGCGGGAAGCACAGATACGCAGTATTTT. Its protein is CASSLAGSTDTQYF.

This chain links TRBV30 with TRBJ2-4; D is possibly TRBD2 (5 bases). Germline CDR1 is GTSNPN and CDR2 is SVGIG (reference sequence). This CDR3 comprises 21 residues. V lost 0 bases and J lost 1, with 28 bases in between. The CDR3 spells CAWSVIGRAYQGVGAKNIQYF. In nucleotides, the CDR3 is TGTGCCTGGAGTGTAATAGGGCGGGCCTATCAAGGCGTCGGGGCCAAAAACATTCAGTACTTC. Full variable domain (rest looked up from reference TRBV30 and TRBJ2-4): SQTIHQWPATLVQPVGSPLSLECTVEGTSNPNLYWYRQAAGRGLQLLFYSVGIGQISSEVPQNLSASRPQDRQFILSSKKLLLSDSGFYLCAWSVIGRAYQGVGAKNIQYFGAGTRLSVL.

V usage is TRBV7-2 and J usage is TRBJ2-7; 15 bases match TRBD2. Germline V lookup: CDR1 SGHTA, CDR2 FQGNSA. CDR3 length: 18 residues. J lost 1 base, V lost 2 bases, and 6 bases had no gene match. The CDR3 loop is CASSLYWGTSGGSYEQYF. DNA for the CDR3: TGTGCCAGCAGCTTATATTGGGGGACTAGCGGGGGGTCCTACGAGCAGTACTTC. The full variable domain, with the rest looked up from reference TRBV7-2 and TRBJ2-7, is GAGVSQSPSNKVTEKGKDVELRCDPISGHTALYWYRQSLGQGLEFLIYFQGNSAPDKSGLPSDRFSAERTGGSVSTLTIQRTQQEDSAVYLCASSLYWGTSGGSYEQYFGPGTRLTVT.

This sequence joins TRBV5-4 and TRBJ1-2; D not certain. Germline values: CDR1 SGHNT, CDR2 YYREEE (reference sequence). The CDR3 is 12 amino acids. V lost 0 bases and J 13 bases, leaving 13 bases between the germline ends. The CDR3 reads CASSLERGPSTF. The CDR3 region has the DNA TGTGCCAGCAGCTTGGAGAGAGGGCCTAGCACCTTC.

The J gene is TRBJ2-7, the V gene TRBV5-1; the D gene is possibly TRBD1 (5 bases). The germline CDR1 and CDR2 sequences are SGHRS and YFSETQ. CDR3 length: 13 amino acids. V lost 7 bases and J 4 bases, leaving 15 bases between the germline ends. The DNA of the CDR3 is TGCGCCAGCGAACTGCGGCAGGGTTACGAGCAGTACTTC. Residues: CASELRQGYEQYF.

This chain uses TRBV5-1 with TRBJ1-2; D is unresolved. CDR1 SGHRS and CDR2 YFSETQ come from the germline V gene. The CDR3 contains 14 residues. V was trimmed by 0 bases and J by 6 bases, leaving 12 bases between them. The CDR3: CASSLVSGGNGYTF. The DNA of the CDR3 is TGCGCCAGCAGCTTGGTTTCAGGAGGAAATGGCTACACCTTC.

The rearrangement uses TRBV7-2 and TRBJ2-7; maybe TRBD1 (5 bases). The CDR3 extends over 12 amino acids. V dropped 3 bases and J dropped 2 bases, with 5 bases sitting between them. Germline V gene data show CDR1 as SGHTA and CDR2 as FQGNSA. In nucleotides, the CDR3 is TGTGCCAGCAGCTTGACAGCCTACGAGCAGTACTTC. It is translated as CASSLTAYEQYF.